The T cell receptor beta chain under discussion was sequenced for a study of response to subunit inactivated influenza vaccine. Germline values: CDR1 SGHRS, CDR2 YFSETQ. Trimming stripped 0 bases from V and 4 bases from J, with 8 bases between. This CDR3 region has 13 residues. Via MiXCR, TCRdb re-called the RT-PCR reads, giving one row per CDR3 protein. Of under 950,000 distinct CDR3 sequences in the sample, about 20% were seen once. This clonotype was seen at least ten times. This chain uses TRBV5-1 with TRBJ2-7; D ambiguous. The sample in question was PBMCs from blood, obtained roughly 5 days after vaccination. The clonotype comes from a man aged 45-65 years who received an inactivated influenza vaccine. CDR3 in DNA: TGCGCCAGCAGCTTGGCAGCCACATACGAGCAGTACTTC. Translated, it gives CASSLAATYEQYF.